A selection of T cell receptor beta chains follows, all from one sample in a study of monozygotic twins with inflammatory bowel disease. With the 5' RACE reads reprocessed, TCRdb shows one record per CDR3 protein and no DNA. This listing includes around 380,000 distinct CDR3 sequences. Sequencing was carried out using blood. The receptors were sampled from a human donor with ulcerative colitis or Crohn's disease, or a healthy co-twin of an affected twin (not recorded which). The CDR3 runs from the conserved cysteine through the conserved F or W. The order of the fields is J gene, V gene, CDR3 protein.

j_call: TRBJ1-1
v_call: TRBV5-1
cdr3_aa: CASRSQGDGTEAFF

j_call: TRBJ2-7
v_call: TRBV20-1
cdr3_aa: CSAYKTNSIYEQYF

j_call: TRBJ2-5
v_call: TRBV6-1
cdr3_aa: CATSVGTGQETQYF

j_call: TRBJ2-2
v_call: TRBV5-6
cdr3_aa: CASSRRGGGELFF

j_call: TRBJ2-7
v_call: TRBV28
cdr3_aa: CASLGAYEQYF

j_call: TRBJ2-7
v_call: TRBV2
cdr3_aa: CASSEGREREQYF

j_call: TRBJ1-2
v_call: TRBV5-4
cdr3_aa: CASSPFMGLTRPNYGYTF

j_call: TRBJ1-3
v_call: TRBV6-5
cdr3_aa: CASTSSGNTIYF

j_call: TRBJ1-1
v_call: TRBV2
cdr3_aa: CASSPLEQPNTEAFF

j_call: TRBJ1-1
v_call: TRBV13
cdr3_aa: CASSRRDRGLDTEAFF